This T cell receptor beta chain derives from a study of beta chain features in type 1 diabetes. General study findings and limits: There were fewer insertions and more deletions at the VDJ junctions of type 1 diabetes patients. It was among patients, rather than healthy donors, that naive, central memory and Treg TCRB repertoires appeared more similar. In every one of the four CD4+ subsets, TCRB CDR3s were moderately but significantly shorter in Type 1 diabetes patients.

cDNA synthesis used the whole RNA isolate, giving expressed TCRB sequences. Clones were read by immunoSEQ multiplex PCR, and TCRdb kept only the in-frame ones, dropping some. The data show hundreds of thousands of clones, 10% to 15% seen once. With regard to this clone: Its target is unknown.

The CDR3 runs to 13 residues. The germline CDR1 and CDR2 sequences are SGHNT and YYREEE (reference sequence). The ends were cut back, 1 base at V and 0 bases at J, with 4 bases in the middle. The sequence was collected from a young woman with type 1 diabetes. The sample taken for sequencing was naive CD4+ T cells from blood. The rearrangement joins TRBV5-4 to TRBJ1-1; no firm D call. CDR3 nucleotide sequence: TGTGCCAGCAGCTTGTGGCTGAACACTGAAGCTTTCTTT. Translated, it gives CASSLWLNTEAFF.